The 12 T cell receptor beta chains given below trace back to one sample, sequenced in a study of blood T cells in healthy people across ages (dated by TCRdb to the mid-2010s). Libraries were made using 5' RACE. The sequencing machine was an Illumina HiSeq 2500. A second 7 to 11 cycle PCR used a sample-barcoded 5' primer and a J-beta primer mix. Starting from the raw public reads, TCRdb applied fastp trimming at Q25, assembled clones with MiXCR and retained in-frame beta chains. Every entry covers one CDR3 protein and lists the most common genes and DNA from its rows. In all, the sample holds hundreds of thousands of distinct CDR3 sequences, and roughly 34% of those were seen once. The ten largest clones represent 10% to 15% of the sample. What was sequenced was blood. The receptors stem from a man aged 18 to 29 in good health.

This chain uses TRBV12-3 or TRBV12-4 with TRBJ1-6, with a possible D match to TRBD1 (6 bases). The germline V and J ends were trimmed by 8 bases and 7 bases, with 15 bases remaining between them. The CDR3 loop spans 14 amino acids. The CDR3 DNA reads as TGTGCCAGCCGACGGGGGGCGTCGAATTCACCCCTCCACTTT. It specifies CASRRGASNSPLHF.

This clonotype was seen just once. The chain uses TRBV7-9 and TRBJ1-1; TRBD1 agrees at 8 bases. Germline loops: CDR1 SEHNR, CDR2 FQNEAQ (reference sequence). The CDR3 extends over 16 amino acids. V was pared by 4 bases and J by 3 bases, with 10 bases of the junction left unmatched. The CDR3 spells CASSSDREVMHTEAFF. The CDR3 DNA reads as TGTGCCAGCAGCTCGGACAGGGAAGTAATGCACACTGAAGCTTTCTTT.

This clonotype was observed a single time. The rearrangement links TRBV20-1 to TRBJ2-1; 9 positions agree with TRBD1. The V gene end was trimmed by 5 bases and the J gene end by 10 bases; junction bases not matched to a gene: 15. Germline CDR1 reads DFQATT; CDR2 reads SNEGSKA (reference sequence). The CDR3 has 15 amino acids. The DNA of the CDR3 is TGCAGTGCTCATACCGGGACAGGGAAATTCGGCGAGCAGTTCTTC. Its protein is CSAHTGTGKFGEQFF.

The J gene is TRBJ2-1, the V gene TRBV20-1; maybe TRBD1 (5 bases). CDR1 and CDR2 (germline): DFQATT, SNEGSKA (reference sequence). The V end lost 0 bases, the J end lost 3 bases, and 21 bases lay between the germline ends. The CDR3 has 18 amino acids. The CDR3 is CSARDKDTRRAYYNEQFF. The CDR3 nucleotides read TGCAGTGCTAGAGATAAGGACACCCGCCGGGCCTACTACAATGAGCAGTTCTTC.

The chain combines TRBV18 with TRBJ2-5, with D hard to call. Trimming shortened V by 4 bases and J by 1 base, and 10 bases separated the two germline ends. CDR1 and CDR2 from the germline V gene are KGHSH and LQKENI. The CDR3 extends over 14 amino acids. The CDR3 nucleotides are TGTGCCAGCTCACAAACACGGATCCAAGAGACCCAGTACTTC. Amino acid sequence: CASSQTRIQETQYF.

The chain employs TRBV7-2 and TRBJ2-7, with TRBD1 as a possible D gene (6 bases). Looked up from germline, CDR1 is SGHTA and CDR2 is FQGNSA. V gave up 6 bases and J gave up 0 bases, with 9 bases separating them. The CDR3 contains 13 residues. This chain's CDR3 is CASRRDTSYEQYF. The CDR3 DNA follows: TGTGCCAGCAGAAGGGACACCTCCTACGAGCAGTACTTC. Combining the CDR3 with reference TRBV7-2 and TRBJ2-7 gives the whole variable domain GAGVSQSPSNKVTEKGKDVELRCDPISGHTALYWYRQSLGQGLEFLIYFQGNSAPDKSGLPSDRFSAERTGGSVSTLTIQRTQQEDSAVYLCASRRDTSYEQYFGPGTRLTVT.

The sample holds a few counts of this clonotype. The chain combines TRBV6-2 or TRBV6-3 with TRBJ2-7; TRBD1 might be the D (6 bases). The ends were cut back, 6 bases at V and 0 bases at J, with 18 bases in the middle. This CDR3 has 16 residues. Germline CDR1 and CDR2: MNHEY and SVGEGT. CDR3: CASRPTIGRGSYEQYF. The DNA of the CDR3 is TGTGCCAGCAGACCCACCATTGGCAGGGGCTCCTACGAGCAGTACTTC.

The gene calls are TRBV7-2 and TRBJ2-5, with 9 bases matching TRBD2. CDR3 length equals 17 residues. J lost 5 bases, V lost 0 bases, and 10 bases had no gene match. Germline assignment: CDR1 SGHTA and CDR2 FQGNSA. The CDR3 here is CASSLASGGSMGETQYF. CDR3 bases: TGTGCCAGCAGCTTAGCTAGCGGGGGTTCCATGGGGGAGACCCAGTACTTC.

V is TRBV6-8 and J is TRBJ1-6; possible D gene TRBD1, 6 bases. CDR3 size: 13 residues. Trimming shortened V by 2 bases and J by 8 bases, and 7 bases separated the two germline ends. CDR1 and CDR2 (germline): MNHGY, SAAAGT. CDR3 nucleotides: TGTGCCAGCAGTTACAGGGGGGATTCACCCCTCCACTTT. It codes for CASSYRGDSPLHF.

This clonotype was detected a few times. The rearrangement links TRBV5-5 to TRBJ2-4, with D possibly TRBD1 on 5 matching bases. Near its end, the DNA agrees better with TRBJ2-5, so the J call may be wrong. Per the germline V gene, CDR1 is SGHKS and CDR2 is YYEKEE (reference sequence). The CDR3 sequence is 13 residues long. The CDR3 nucleotides are TGTGCCAGCAGCCTAGGGTCCCAGGGGACCCAGTACTTC. Translated: CASSLGSQGTQYF.

This clonotype turned up a few times. V and J are TRBV5-6 and TRBJ2-5; 9 bases agree with TRBD1. The CDR3 covers 15 residues. Germline CDR1 reads SGHDT; CDR2 reads YYEEEE. The V and J ends lost 2 bases and 5 bases, in that order; junction bases with no gene match: 7. In DNA form, the CDR3 reads TGTGCCAGCAGCTTTGGGACAGGGTCTGGGGAGACCCAGTACTTC. It is translated as CASSFGTGSGETQYF.

The chain combines TRBV20-1 with TRBJ1-2; D possibly corresponds to TRBD1 (6 bases). V gave up 5 bases and J gave up 2 bases, with 21 bases separating them. In germline, CDR1 is DFQATT, CDR2 SNEGSKA (reference sequence). The CDR3 has 16 residues. The CDR3 DNA follows: TGCAGTGCTTTTACCGGGACACCCGAATGGAACTATGGCTACACCTTC. This codes for CSAFTGTPEWNYGYTF.